This TCR beta chain stems from a study of shared clonotypes between healthy human individuals. Template amounts of roughly 300 ng DNA, tens of thousands of T cell genomes, were employed in unsorted PBMC replicate PCRs. Libraries were prepared by immunoSEQ multiplex PCR; TCRdb keeps only in-frame clonotypes and omits some of them. The sample has about 450,000 clones, 79% seen once. The study's findings and limits: It was the few donors that limited the genetic and exposure-history diversity represented.

Worth noting for this clone: Antigen unknown.

The sequenced sample consisted of PBMCs. This receptor was obtained from a woman aged 40-49 years in good health. Some clones in this sample may be carry-over from other donors' samples.

The CDR3 bases are TGCGCCAGCAGCTTGGAGGGACAGGCACCCTACGAGCAGTACTTC. Translating gives CASSLEGQAPYEQYF. The rearrangement joins TRBV5-1 to TRBJ2-7; 8 positions match TRBD1. The V and J ends lost 0 bases and 2 bases, in that order; junction bases with no gene match: 4. Germline V gene sequence: CDR1 SGHRS, CDR2 YFSETQ. This CDR3 has 15 amino acids.